The rows below give T cell receptor beta chains drawn from one sample of a study of cytomegalovirus exposure and HLA in healthy donors. Here immunoSEQ multiplex PCR was the method, and the copy in TCRdb shows in-frame clones only, minus some. The sample records about 160,000 clones, about 82% being singletons. Sequences were obtained from PBMCs. Receptors originate from a man aged 30-40 years in good health and CMV-seropositive. Both conserved end residues are part of each CDR3. D genes are given only for firm matches. The listing skips clone size in some rows; elsewhere it reads once, few, many or a size class.

J gene | V gene | D gene | clone size | CDR3 DNA | CDR3 protein
TRBJ1-5 | TRBV18 | - | - | TGTGCCAGCTCCTTTACGCGGGGGTGGGATCAGCCCCAGCATTTT | CASSFTRGWDQPQHF
TRBJ2-1 | TRBV15 | TRBD2 | - | TGTGCCACCAGCAGAGGACGGGGGGAATACAATGAGCAGTTCTTC | CATSRGRGEYNEQFF
TRBJ2-1 | TRBV7-9 | TRBD2 | - | TGTGCCAGCAGAGGTAGCGGGGGGCCCAGTAATGAGCAGTTCTTC | CASRGSGGPSNEQFF
TRBJ1-6 | TRBV7-2 | - | - | TGTGCCACCGGTTTCAGGGGCGATTATAATTCACCCCTCCACTTT | CATGFRGDYNSPLHF
TRBJ2-3 | TRBV18 | TRBD1 | once | TGTGCCAGCTCACCCCCCGCGAGGGGGCCAGATACGCAGTATTTT | CASSPPARGPDTQYF
TRBJ2-1 | TRBV7-3 | TRBD2 | - | TGTGCCAGCAGCTTAGAACTAGCGGGGGGGATGGATGAGCAGTTCTTC | CASSLELAGGMDEQFF
TRBJ2-7 | TRBV6-6 | - | - | TGTGCCAGCAGTGACAACAGGGTATTGTACGAGCAGTACTTC | CASSDNRVLYEQYF
TRBJ1-4 | TRBV2 | - | - | TGTGCCAGCAGTGAAAGTGGCGAAAAACTGTTTTTT | CASSESGEKLFF
TRBJ2-2 | TRBV6-5 | - | - | TGTGCCAGCAGTTACAATCGGGGACTGCGAACCGGGGAGCTGTTTTTT | CASSYNRGLRTGELFF
TRBJ2-7 | TRBV10-1 | TRBD1 | - | TGCGCCAGCAGTTCTCGGGACAGCTACTACGAGCAGTACTTC | CASSSRDSYYEQYF
TRBJ1-4 | TRBV4-3 | - | few | TGCGCCAGCAGCCAAGAGCCTAACGGTCATAATGAAAAACTGTTTTTT | CASSQEPNGHNEKLFF
TRBJ1-6 | TRBV27 | TRBD1 | - | TGTGCCAGCAGCTATCACAGGGGGTCCTATAATTCACCCCTCCACTTT | CASSYHRGSYNSPLHF
TRBJ2-3 | TRBV4-1 | TRBD2 | once | TGCGCCAGCAGCCAGCTAGCGGTGGAATTCACAGATACGCAGTATTTT | CASSQLAVEFTDTQYF
TRBJ2-1 | TRBV18 | - | - | TGTGCCAGCTCACCCGGGAGAAATGAGCAGTTCTTC | CASSPGRNEQFF
TRBJ2-7 | TRBV20-1 | TRBD1 | - | TGCAGTGCAGGGACAGCCTACGAGCAGTACTTC | CSAGTAYEQYF
TRBJ2-7 | TRBV9 | TRBD2 | - | TGTGCCAGCAGCGCGGGACTAGCGACCCACGAGCAGTACTTC | CASSAGLATHEQYF
TRBJ2-7 | TRBV27 | - | - | TGTGCCAGCAGTTTGGGGCTGTACTCCTACGAGCAGTACTTC | CASSLGLYSYEQYF
TRBJ2-7 | TRBV6-5 | - | - | TGTGCCAGCGCCCGAACCTCAGGGGCCTACGAGCAGTACTTC | CASARTSGAYEQYF
TRBJ2-1 | TRBV7-2 | TRBD2 | - | TGTGCCAGCAGCTTAGCGTGGACTAGCGGGGACAATGAGCAGTTCTTC | CASSLAWTSGDNEQFF
TRBJ2-5 | TRBV15 | TRBD2 | - | TGTGCCACCAGCAGAGATCTCGGGGGGGCCGAGACCCAGTACTTC | CATSRDLGGAETQYF
TRBJ2-7 | TRBV18 | TRBD2 | once | TGTGCCAGCTCTGGGACTAGCCCCTACGAGCAGTACTTC | CASSGTSPYEQYF
TRBJ1-3 | TRBV27 | - | - | TGTGCCAGCAGTTTTAACTCTGGAAACACCATATATTTT | CASSFNSGNTIYF
TRBJ1-4 | TRBV6-6 | - | once | TGTGCCAGCAGCTCCCCAGTCGCTGGTTTGAGGGAAAAACTGTTTTTT | CASSSPVAGLREKLFF
TRBJ2-5 | TRBV2 | TRBD2 | - | TGTGCCAGCAGTCTAGCGGGGGGAAACCAAGAGACCCAGTACTTC | CASSLAGGNQETQYF
TRBJ2-7 | TRBV19 | TRBD1 | few | TGTGCCAGTGGACCCCACCCGACAGGGTTGAACAACGAGCAGTACTTC | CASGPHPTGLNNEQYF
TRBJ1-2 | TRBV5-1 | TRBD1 | - | TGCGCCAGCAGCTTGATGGGACAGGGAGCCACCCCGGCCTTC | CASSLMGQGATPAF
TRBJ2-7 | TRBV6-5 | TRBD1 | few | TGTGCCAGCAGTTACCGGGGGACAGGGGAAGAGTTC | CASSYRGTGEEF
TRBJ2-2 | TRBV27 | TRBD2 | - | TGTGCCAGCAGTTCGACTTTAGCGGGGGGGCAAACCGGGGAGCTGTTTTTT | CASSSTLAGGQTGELFF
TRBJ1-6 | TRBV5-1 | TRBD1 | - | TGCGCCAGCAGCTTGGGTGAGACAGGGTGGAATTCACCCCTCCACTTT | CASSLGETGWNSPLHF
TRBJ2-7 | TRBV13 | TRBD1 | - | TGTGCCAGCAGCTTAGGGCCGGGGACAGGGGGCTACGAGCAGTACTTC | CASSLGPGTGGYEQYF
TRBJ2-7 | TRBV6-5 | - | - | TGTGCCAGCAGTCACAGGGCGACCTTCTCCTACGAGCAGTACTTC | CASSHRATFSYEQYF
TRBJ1-1 | TRBV30 | - | - | TGTGCCTGGAGCGCACAGGTCACTGAAGCTTTCTTT | CAWSAQVTEAFF
TRBJ2-1 | TRBV5-4 | TRBD2 | once | TGTGCCAGCAGCTCCACCACGAGGCGGGGGGTACCGGAGACGGGTTATGAGCAGTTCTTC | CASSSTTRRGVPETGYEQFF
TRBJ1-1 | TRBV5-1 | - | few | TGCGCCAGCACCATTCCGGGACACAGGAACACTGAAGCTTTCTTT | CASTIPGHRNTEAFF
TRBJ1-2 | TRBV6-1 | TRBD1 | - | TGTGCCAGTAGAAAACAGGGGGGCCTCTATGGCTACACCTTC | CASRKQGGLYGYTF
TRBJ1-1 | TRBV6-5 | - | - | TGTGCCAGCAGGCAGGGTTTCACTGAAGCTTTCTTT | CASRQGFTEAFF
TRBJ2-1 | TRBV5-1 | - | - | TGCGCCAGCAGCTTGATCGGGGTAGCCTACAATGAGCAGTTCTTC | CASSLIGVAYNEQFF
TRBJ1-4 | TRBV7-7 | - | - | TGTGCTAGCAGCTTAGGTGTGGCAGGGGCTAATGAAAAACTGTTTTTT | CASSLGVAGANEKLFF
TRBJ2-7 | TRBV6-5 | TRBD1 | few | TGTGCCACGTCCCTCGGACAGGGGGCGAGAGAGCAGTACTTC | CATSLGQGAREQYF
TRBJ1-2 | TRBV4-1 | - | few | TGCGCCAGTTGGGGGGACGGCTATCTCCGCTATGGCTACACCTTC | CASWGDGYLRYGYTF
TRBJ2-5 | TRBV4-3 | TRBD2 | few | TGCGCCAGCAGCCAAGGTGCGACTAGCGGGCAAGAGACCCAGTACTTC | CASSQGATSGQETQYF
TRBJ2-5 | TRBV11-2 | TRBD2 | - | TGTGCCAGCAGCTTAGGGCGGGGGGGCCTTCTGTCCCAGTACTTC | CASSLGRGGLLSQYF
TRBJ2-3 | TRBV9 | - | - | TGTGCCAGCAGCGTAGGGCCCCGTACGGATACGCAGTATTTT | CASSVGPRTDTQYF
TRBJ1-4 | TRBV6-5 | TRBD1 | - | TGTGCCAGCAGTTACGGGACAGGCGAAAAACTGTTTTTT | CASSYGTGEKLFF
TRBJ2-7 | TRBV7-2 | TRBD2 | - | TGTGCCAGCAGCTTAATGGGAGGGGCTCGGGAGCAGTACTTC | CASSLMGGAREQYF
TRBJ2-4 | TRBV11-3 | TRBD1 | - | TGTGCCAGCAGCCCAGGACAGGGCGCCAAAAACATTCAGTACTTC | CASSPGQGAKNIQYF
TRBJ2-7 | TRBV4-3 | - | - | TGCGCCAGCAGCCAACAAGCGAACTGGGACATATCCTACGAGCAGTACTTC | CASSQQANWDISYEQYF
TRBJ2-7 | TRBV5-6 | TRBD2 | - | TGTGCCAGCAGCTTGGAAATGGGACTACCCTACGAGCAGTACTTC | CASSLEMGLPYEQYF
TRBJ1-5 | TRBV4-1 | - | - | TGCGCCAGCAGCCCCCTGGGAGGACAGCCCCAGCATTTT | CASSPLGGQPQHF
TRBJ1-5 | TRBV4-1 | - | - | TGCGCCAGCAGCCAATACAGCTATCAGCCCCAGCATTTT | CASSQYSYQPQHF